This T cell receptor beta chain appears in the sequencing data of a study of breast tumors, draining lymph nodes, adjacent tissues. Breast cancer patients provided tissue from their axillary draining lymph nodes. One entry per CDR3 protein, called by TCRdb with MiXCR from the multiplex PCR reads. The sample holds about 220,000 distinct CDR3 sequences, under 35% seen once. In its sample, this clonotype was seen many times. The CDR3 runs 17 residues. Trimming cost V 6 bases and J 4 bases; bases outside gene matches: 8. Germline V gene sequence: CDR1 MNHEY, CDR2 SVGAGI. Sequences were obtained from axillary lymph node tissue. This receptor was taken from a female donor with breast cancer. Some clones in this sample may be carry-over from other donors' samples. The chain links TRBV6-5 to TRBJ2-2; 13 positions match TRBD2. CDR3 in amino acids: CASSLGLAGVSTGELFF. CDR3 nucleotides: TGTGCCAGCAGCCTCGGACTAGCGGGAGTTAGCACCGGGGAGCTGTTTTTT.